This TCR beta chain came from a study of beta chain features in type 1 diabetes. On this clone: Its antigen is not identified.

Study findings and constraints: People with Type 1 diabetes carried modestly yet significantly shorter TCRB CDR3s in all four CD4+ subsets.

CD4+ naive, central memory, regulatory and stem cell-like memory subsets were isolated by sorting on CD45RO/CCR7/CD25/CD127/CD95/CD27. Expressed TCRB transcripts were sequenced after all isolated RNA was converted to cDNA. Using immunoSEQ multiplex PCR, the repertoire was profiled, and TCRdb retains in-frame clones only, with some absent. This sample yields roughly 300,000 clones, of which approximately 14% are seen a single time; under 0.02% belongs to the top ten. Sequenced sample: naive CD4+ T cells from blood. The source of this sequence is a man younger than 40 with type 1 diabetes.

The CDR3 DNA is TGTGCCAGCAGTGTTAGGACAGGGGTAGGCACTGAAGCTTTCTTT. As protein: CASSVRTGVGTEAFF. The rearrangement links TRBV6-5 to TRBJ1-1; 9 bases agree with TRBD1. J gave up 4 bases and V 5 bases, and 8 bases lay outside the gene matches. There are 15 residues in the CDR3. Germline CDR1 reads MNHEY; CDR2 reads SVGAGI.